The 21 T cell receptor beta chains listed next were all sequenced from one sample in a study of T cells expressing NK-cell markers. TCRdb re-analyzed the 5' RACE reads; it lists each CDR3 protein once, without DNA. This sample's table has about 380,000 distinct CDR3 sequences. The sample was blood T cells: a sorted CD56 or NKG2C T cell subset, CD4+ or CD8+ T cells, or bulk PBMC T cells (not recorded which). These receptors all come from a man aged 18 to 69 in good health.

V usage is TRBV29-1 and J usage is TRBJ2-7; TCRdb's assignment of TRBD2 cannot be checked, as there is no DNA. Germline V gene lookup returns CDR1 SQVTM and CDR2 ANQGSEA. This CDR3 is built from 13 residues. CDR3: CSVEVRPLYEQYF.

The J gene is TRBJ1-1, the V gene TRBV11-2; there is no DNA to check the TCRdb D call of TRBD1. This CDR3 spans 19 amino acids. Germline V gives CDR1 SGHAT, CDR2 FQNNGV. CDR3 amino acids: CASKTYFRRPGAGNTEAFF.

The chain carries TRBV3-1 and TRBJ2-1; there is no DNA to check the TCRdb D call of TRBD1. Germline V lookup: CDR1 LGHDT, CDR2 YNNKEL (reference sequence). The CDR3 has 15 residues. CDR3 sequence reads: CASSQAGTGRYGQFF.

V usage is TRBV7-2 and J usage is TRBJ1-3; the TCRdb call, TRBD1, lacks DNA for checking. The CDR3 extends over 14 amino acids. Germline-derived CDR1 and CDR2 are SGHTA and FQGNSA. This CDR3 reads CASSFNGQGNTIYF.

This chain uses TRBV7-2 with TRBJ2-7; the TCRdb D gene call, TRBD2, has no DNA to confirm it. The CDR3 runs to 16 residues. Per germline, CDR1 SGHTA and CDR2 FQGNSA. CDR3 residues: CASSLYPSGQSYEQYF.

The chain employs TRBV28 and TRBJ1-5; TCRdb returns TRBD1, unconfirmable since there is no DNA. Germline V gives CDR1 MDHEN, CDR2 SYDVKM. The length of the CDR3 is 16 residues. CDR3 protein: CASSLVTGGRSQPQHF.

The J gene is TRBJ2-3, the V gene TRBV5-1; with no DNA, the TCRdb D assignment of TRBD1 cannot be verified. Germline loops: CDR1 SGHRS, CDR2 YFSETQ. This CDR3 comprises 14 residues. CDR3 sequence reads: CASRRDREADTQYF.

The genes are TRBV14 and TRBJ2-1; the TCRdb call, TRBD1, lacks DNA for checking. This CDR3 is 16 amino acids long. Germline V gene sequence: CDR1 SGHDN, CDR2 FVKESK. CDR3 in amino acids: CASSQPGTRYWNEQFF.

V is TRBV2 and J is TRBJ1-2; absent DNA, TCRdb's TRBD1 call cannot be checked. CDR3 length equals 16 residues. The germline CDR1 and CDR2 sequences are SNHLY and FYNNEI. CDR3 in amino acids: CASSETIRGQAYGYTF.

The chain carries TRBV5-1 and TRBJ2-1; absent DNA, TCRdb's TRBD2 call cannot be checked. Germline V gene data show CDR1 as SGHRS and CDR2 as YFSETQ. The CDR3 runs to 18 residues. CDR3 loop: CASSQLGTSGLSYNEQFF.

V is TRBV6-5 and J is TRBJ2-1; the D call from TCRdb, TRBD2, cannot be confirmed without DNA. The CDR3 runs to 15 residues. Per germline, CDR1 MNHEY and CDR2 SVGAGI. CDR3 amino acids: CASSSLAGGLGEQFF.

The chain combines TRBV20-1 with TRBJ1-6; TCRdb names TRBD1, which stays unverified in the absence of DNA. CDR3 length: 14 residues. CDR1 and CDR2 from the germline V gene are DFQATT and SNEGSKA (reference sequence). The CDR3 sequence is CSARAGAGESPLHF.

V usage is TRBV11-2 and J usage is TRBJ2-1; no DNA is available, so the TRBD2 call from TCRdb remains unchecked. Germline assignment: CDR1 SGHAT and CDR2 FQNNGV. The CDR3 extends over 17 amino acids. The CDR3 reads CASSLGQLAGGFNEQFF.

This chain joins TRBV7-2 and TRBJ2-7; absent DNA, TCRdb's TRBD1 call cannot be checked. Germline CDR1 and CDR2: SGHTA and FQGNSA. The CDR3 spans 15 residues. The CDR3 protein is CASSGGTGAPYEQYF.

This chain joins TRBV18 and TRBJ1-6. Germline V gene data show CDR1 as KGHSH and CDR2 as LQKENI. This CDR3 contains 15 residues. This CDR3 is CASSLGGRVNSPLHF.

The V gene is TRBV29-1, the J gene TRBJ1-1. In germline, CDR1 is SQVTM, CDR2 ANQGSEA. There are 15 residues in the CDR3. This chain's CDR3 is CSVSRRWTQNTEAFF. Full variable domain (outside the CDR3, taken from reference TRBV29-1 and TRBJ1-1): SAVISQKPSRDICQRGTSLTIQCQVDSQVTMMFWYRQQPGQSLTLIATANQGSEATYESGFVIDKFPISRPNLTFSTLTVSNMSPEDSSIYLCSVSRRWTQNTEAFFGQGTRLTVV.

CDR3 sequence: CASSRGGTGQYEQYF. The V call is TRBV6-1, the J call TRBJ2-7; there is no DNA to check the TCRdb D call of TRBD1. The CDR3 loop spans 15 amino acids. From germline, CDR1 is MNHNS and CDR2 SASEGT.

This chain uses TRBV9 with TRBJ2-6; absent DNA, TCRdb's TRBD1 call cannot be checked. Per germline, CDR1 SGDLS and CDR2 YYNGEE. This CDR3 has 18 amino acids. The CDR3 sequence: CASSVHPGILTGANVLTF. Full variable domain (missing parts from reference TRBV9 and TRBJ2-6): DSGVTQTPKHLITATGQRVTLRCSPRSGDLSVYWYQQSLDQGLQFLIQYYNGEERAKGNILERFSAQQFPDLHSELNLSSLELGDSALYFCASSVHPGILTGANVLTFGAGSRLTVL.

The gene calls are TRBV29-1 and TRBJ2-7; absent DNA, TCRdb's TRBD1 call cannot be checked. Germline V gives CDR1 SQVTM, CDR2 ANQGSEA. This CDR3 comprises 14 residues. CDR3: CSVDSDRVLGEQYF.

This chain connects TRBV20-1 to TRBJ1-4. The CDR3 runs 14 residues. Germline lookup yields CDR1 DFQATT and CDR2 SNEGSKA (reference sequence). The CDR3 sequence is CSARERRVNEKLFF.

This chain joins TRBV21-1 and TRBJ2-6; TCRdb selects TRBD1, and the lack of DNA leaves this call unchecked. TRBV21-1 counts as a pseudogene. The CDR3 spans 19 residues. CDR3 in amino acids: CAIPIPGQGLSSGANVLTF.